This T cell receptor beta chain was identified during a study of a mutant IDH1 vaccine in newly diagnosed glioma (dated by TCRdb to the early 2020s). Study-wide context: Across visits V03 through V10, patients got a total of eight vaccinations, given in weeks 1, 3, 5, 7, 11, 15, 19 and 23. Vaccination began 4-6 weeks after radiotherapy alone, or alongside temozolomide cycles in the chemotherapy-containing groups. Of the 32 patients who were treated, around 62% were male and approximately 40% were female, and the mean age was around 41 years. Prior to enrollment, standard therapy consisting of radiotherapy alone, temozolomide alone, or radiochemotherapy with temozolomide had been administered to patients, with the combination being received by most patients. Peripheral blood was collected at six visits: V03 (baseline), V05, V07, V10, V12 and V13. Longitudinal TCRB deep sequencing was performed for about 25 treated patients wherever samples were available for exploratory analyses. The research as a whole found: Immune responses induced by the vaccine were seen in over 80% of patients across multiple MHC alleles. The authors stated that sample limitations prevented analyses of patient blood samples from being reproduced. Pseudoprogression seemed to be unrelated to changes in the top peripheral T cell clonotypes found by TCRB sequencing. Availability determined which PBMC samples were chosen for TCRB deep sequencing.

Library preparation used the immunoSEQ multiplex PCR assay. Rearranged TCR beta chain sequences were amplified with the hsTCRB Kit following the manufacturer's protocol. TCRB libraries were sequenced on an Illumina MiSeq. The paper's processing steps were these. Demultiplexing, trimming and gene mapping were performed with the kit vendor's proprietary platform. The source is immuneACCESS, and TCRdb retained only in-frame sequences with V and J called. Part of the clones is not carried over; for the studies checked, unresolved V genes explain less than half of this, and the remainder is unexplained. V and J calls and clone size come straight from that table; D and trimming were deduced from the DNA. The sample table shows roughly 40,000 clones, and roughly 90% are seen once. The ten largest clones add up to roughly 2.6% of the sample. Trimming removed 4 bases from V and 3 bases from J; the gene matches leave 5 bases unexplained. The CDR3 spans 14 residues, from the cysteine through the phenylalanine. The DNA shown is the 42-base CDR3, in frame from base 1. CDR1 and CDR2, looked up from the germline V gene, are SNHLY and FYNNEI.

To note about this clone: It has no known antigen specificity. Per-base qualities were not stored, and no clone one base away is much larger.

What the time point label conveys for this sample: week 5, during vaccination. Each vaccine dose was 300 ug of a 20-mer mutant IDH1 peptide in Montanide, given subcutaneously with topical imiquimod. All donors had newly diagnosed IDH1-mutant astrocytomas of WHO grade 3 or 4 that showed loss of nuclear ATRX. The samples were drawn from NOA16, a multicentre, single-arm, open-label phase I trial in Germany that tested a mutant IDH1 peptide vaccine in humans for the first time. Genomic DNA for TCRB sequencing was isolated from EDTA blood with the DNeasy Blood and Tissue Kit. This receptor was obtained from a man aged 50-60 years with glioma. This chain is built from TRBV2 and TRBJ2-7, with 8 bases in between that match TRBD2. Material: PBMCs, obtained from a glioma patient whose treatment included an IDH1 peptide vaccine. The nucleotides read TGTGCCAGCAGTGGCCTAGCGGGCCTCTACGAGCAGTACTTC. It encodes CASSGLAGLYEQYF.